The 31 T cell receptor beta chains below were found in one sample sequenced in a study of CD8 T cells in ankylosing spondylitis. These receptors have no identified antigens. TCRdb recomputed calls from the 5' RACE reads with MiXCR, one row per CDR3 protein. The data show over 700,000 distinct CDR3 sequences, with roughly 19% seen just once and around 19% held by the top ten. Study-level findings and limits: Ankylosing spondylitis blood appeared to be characterized by a TCR beta motif of eight or nine highly homologous variants.

The specimen sequenced was blood, either unsorted or a sorted T cell fraction (not recorded which). The receptors were gathered from a male donor with ankylosing spondylitis.

This clonotype occurred many times. The V gene is TRBV7-9, the J gene TRBJ1-1, with 8 bases matching TRBD1. The germline V gene has CDR1 SEHNR and CDR2 FQNEAQ (reference sequence). The ends lost 5 bases at V and 11 bases at J; junction bases unmatched: 7. This CDR3 comprises 12 residues. Here the CDR3 reads CASSVGQGFAFF. Here the CDR3 DNA reads TGTGCCAGCAGCGTTGGACAGGGCTTCGCTTTCTTT.

The J gene is TRBJ2-6, the V gene TRBV7-3, with D tentatively TRBD2 (5 bases). Germline lookup yields CDR1 SGHTA and CDR2 FQGTGA. Trimming removed 1 base from V and 0 bases from J, with 7 bases in between. CDR3 length equals 16 residues. For the CDR3, the DNA is TGTGCCAGCAGCTTAAGACTAACCTCTGGGGCCAACGTCCTGACTTTC. It is translated as CASSLRLTSGANVLTF.

V usage is TRBV30 and J usage is TRBJ2-1; TRBD2 aligns across 8 bases. This CDR3 contains 11 residues. The germline CDR1 and CDR2 sequences are GTSNPN and SVGIG (reference sequence). Trimming removed 3 bases from V and 15 bases from J; junction bases left unmatched: 7. CDR3 DNA: TGTGCCTGGAGCACGGGACTAGGTCGGTTCTTC. It translates to CAWSTGLGRFF.

This clonotype has ten or more counts. V is TRBV12-3 or TRBV12-4 and J is TRBJ2-1; 11 bases align to TRBD2. Losses at the gene ends were 5 bases for V and 2 bases for J; bases not matched to a gene: 8. This CDR3 comprises 17 residues. The CDR3 spells CASSPSLAGGPYNEQFF. CDR3 DNA: TGTGCCAGCAGTCCCAGCCTAGCGGGGGGACCCTACAATGAGCAGTTCTTC.

This clonotype was seen a handful of times. The chain carries TRBV12-3 or TRBV12-4 and TRBJ2-1; the match to TRBD2 covers 11 bases. This CDR3 contains 16 residues. Germline trimming cut 6 bases from V and 5 bases from J; bases unmatched to any gene: 9. The CDR3 DNA reads as TGTGCCAGCAGCCCACCGACTAGCGGGATTCACAATGAGCAGTTCTTC. Protein sequence: CASSPPTSGIHNEQFF.

V gene TRBV19 combines with J gene TRBJ1-1; weak D call: TRBD1 (5 bases). Looked up from germline, CDR1 is LNHDA and CDR2 is SQIVND (reference sequence). This CDR3 is built from 16 residues. V lost 5 bases and J lost 1, with 17 bases in between. The CDR3 DNA reads as TGTGCCAGTAGTTACGCCACAGGACTCCAGAACACTGAAGCTTTCTTT. Amino acid sequence: CASSYATGLQNTEAFF.

This chain connects TRBV5-1 to TRBJ2-1, with 9 nucleotides matching TRBD2. The ends lost 1 base at V and 2 bases at J; junction bases unmatched: 10. The CDR3 sequence is 18 residues long. Germline CDR1 reads SGHRS; CDR2 reads YFSETQ. Here the CDR3 reads CASSLRVSGGDTYNEQFF. CDR3 DNA: TGCGCCAGCAGCTTGCGGGTTAGCGGGGGCGATACCTACAATGAGCAGTTCTTC.

This clonotype has only a few counts. V usage is TRBV7-6 and J usage is TRBJ2-7; unclear D gene. V dropped 1 base and J dropped 3 bases, with 16 bases sitting between them. CDR3 size: 16 residues. Germline CDR1 is SGHVS and CDR2 is FNYEAQ. CDR3 sequence: CASSLEATSSRYEQYF. CDR3 nucleotides: TGTGCCAGCAGCTTAGAAGCAACCTCGAGTCGCTACGAGCAGTACTTC.

This clonotype was seen a few times. The chain combines TRBV6-2 or TRBV6-3 with TRBJ1-1; TRBD1 might be the D (6 bases). Between the trimmed V and J ends, which lost 0 bases and 4 bases, there was a span of 12 bases. Germline lookup yields CDR1 MNHEY and CDR2 SVGEGT. The CDR3 runs 15 residues. The DNA of the CDR3 is TGTGCCAGCAGTTACTCCGGAGGGGGGCCCACTGAAGCTTTCTTT. Amino acid sequence: CASSYSGGGPTEAFF.

This clonotype has just one count. The chain couples TRBV20-1 to TRBJ2-1, with 7 bases fitting TRBD2. Germline loops: CDR1 DFQATT, CDR2 SNEGSKA (reference sequence). V dropped 3 bases and J dropped 9; count of bases not matched to a gene: 11. The CDR3 has 14 amino acids. CDR3 sequence reads: CSASPPYVAGEQFF. DNA of the CDR3: TGCAGTGCTAGCCCCCCGTACGTAGCGGGTGAGCAGTTCTTC.

The table lists this clonotype with many counts. This chain connects TRBV20-1 to TRBJ2-3; D is uncertain. Germline CDR1 is DFQATT and CDR2 is SNEGSKA (reference sequence). V was pared by 3 bases and J by 3 bases, with 7 bases between. The CDR3 consists of 12 residues. CDR3 sequence (DNA): TGCAGTGCTAGTCCGATGACAGATACGCAGTATTTT. It translates to CSASPMTDTQYF.

This chain links TRBV9 with TRBJ1-5, with D possibly TRBD1 on 6 matching bases. In germline, CDR1 is SGDLS, CDR2 YYNGEE. The CDR3 covers 15 residues. The V and J ends lost 0 bases and 2 bases respectively, with 9 bases between them. This CDR3 reads CASSVDGTRNQPQHF. The CDR3 DNA reads as TGTGCCAGCAGCGTAGATGGGACACGCAATCAGCCCCAGCATTTT.

The chain has TRBV12-3 or TRBV12-4 and TRBJ2-5, with a possible D match to TRBD1 (6 bases). Trimming cost V 6 bases and J 5 bases, with 16 bases left between them. This CDR3 is 14 amino acids long. This chain's CDR3 is CASSQNRAGETQYF. The CDR3 DNA reads TGTGCCAGCAGCCAGAACAGGGCTGGGGAGACCCAGTACTTC.

The genes are TRBV5-6 and TRBJ2-2; 7 bases line up with TRBD1. This CDR3 has 18 residues. CDR1 and CDR2 from the germline V gene are SGHDT and YYEEEE. Unmatched junction bases numbered 15, after V lost 3 bases and J lost 4 bases. This CDR3 reads CASSSLRMDRPGTGELFF. The CDR3 nucleotides read TGTGCCAGCAGCTCACTACGAATGGACAGGCCGGGCACCGGGGAGCTGTTTTTT.

The chain is built from TRBV20-1 and TRBJ2-7, with TRBD2 matching 12 bases. CDR3 length equals 15 residues. Trimming took 8 bases from V and 6 from J; bases not matched to a gene: 14. CDR1 and CDR2 (germline): DFQATT, SNEGSKA (reference sequence). The CDR3 DNA follows: TGCAGTCCTCCTAGCGGGAGGGCCCTACTTTCCGAGCAGTACTTC. This gives the protein CSPPSGRALLSEQYF.

This clonotype was detected ten times or more. J is TRBJ2-2 and V is TRBV9, with 7 bases fitting TRBD1. CDR1 is SGDLS and CDR2 is YYNGEE in the germline V gene. The CDR3 covers 15 residues. V lost 5 bases to trimming and J lost 2 bases; unmatched junction nucleotides: 6. In DNA, the CDR3 is TGTGCCAGCAGTCCCGGGACAGTTAACACCGGGGAGCTGTTTTTT. Encoded protein: CASSPGTVNTGELFF.

This clonotype was counted between two and nine times. The chain is built from TRBV21-1 and TRBJ2-1; no check of the table's D call, TRBD2, against the DNA was made. TRBV21-1 has pseudogene status. This CDR3 is built from 21 residues. The CDR3 nucleotides read TGTGCCAGCAGCAAACCCCCGAGAACTTGTGGCGGGAGGGCCCTAGGCAATGAGCAGTTCTTC. The encoded protein is CASSKPPRTCGGRALGNEQFF.

This clonotype was seen a few times. The chain couples TRBV29-1 to TRBJ1-2; 7 positions agree with TRBD1. J was trimmed by 3 bases and V by 4 bases; bases with no gene match: 8. The CDR3 consists of 14 residues. Germline V gene sequence: CDR1 SQVTM, CDR2 ANQGSEA. The CDR3 DNA reads TGCAGCGTTGTTTTAGGACAGGCCGACTATGGCTACACCTTC. This sequence encodes CSVVLGQADYGYTF.

Many counts were recorded for this clonotype. The chain employs TRBV5-5 and TRBJ1-1; the D gene is possibly TRBD1 (5 bases). Germline assignment: CDR1 SGHKS and CDR2 YYEKEE (reference sequence). Trimming cost V 4 bases and J 6 bases, with 10 bases left between them. The length of the CDR3 is 12 residues. CDR3 nucleotide sequence: TGTGCCAGCAGCCGACAGACCGCTGAAGCTTTCTTT. Encoded protein: CASSRQTAEAFF.

This clonotype was seen only a few times. The CDR3 is CASSLLRGGAEIDTGELFF. CDR3 sequence (DNA): TGTGCCAGCAGTTTACTTCGGGGGGGGGCGGAAATTGACACCGGGGAGCTGTTTTTT. This chain connects TRBV27 to TRBJ2-2, with TRBD2 matching over 8 bases. From germline, CDR1 is MNHEY and CDR2 SMNVEV (reference sequence). This CDR3 contains 19 residues. V was pared by 2 bases and J by 3 bases, with 14 bases of the junction left unmatched.

The chain employs TRBV28 and TRBJ2-4, with D perhaps assigned TRBD1 or TRBD2 (5 bases each). There are 13 residues in the CDR3. The V end was cut by 5 bases, the J end by 9 bases, with 14 bases between. CDR1 is MDHEN and CDR2 is SYDVKM in the germline V gene. Here the CDR3 reads CASSLGRKVIQYF. As DNA, the CDR3 is TGTGCCAGCAGTCTGGGACGAAAAGTCATTCAGTACTTC.

CDR3 nucleotide sequence: TGTGCCAGCAGCGTAGCAGGGCTGGTCGGGGAGCTGTTTTTT. Translated: CASSVAGLVGELFF. The V gene is TRBV9, the J gene TRBJ2-2; D is possibly TRBD1 (5 bases). Trimming left V 0 bases short and J 7 bases short, with 10 bases between. The CDR3 consists of 14 residues. Germline-derived CDR1 and CDR2 are SGDLS and YYNGEE.

This clonotype showed up just a few times. The chain uses TRBV5-1 and TRBJ2-7; 7 nucleotides align to TRBD2. J lost 5 bases, V lost 4 bases, and 12 bases had no gene match. Germline assignment: CDR1 SGHRS and CDR2 YFSETQ. The CDR3 length is 15 residues. The CDR3 spells CASSPNPGGMDEQYF. CDR3 nucleotides: TGCGCCAGCAGCCCCAACCCGGGGGGAATGGACGAGCAGTACTTC. The whole variable domain, remainder taken from reference TRBV5-1 and TRBJ2-7, is KAGVTQTPRYLIKTRGQQVTLSCSPISGHRSVSWYQQTPGQGLQFLFEYFSETQRNKGNFPGRFSGRQFSNSRSEMNVSTLELGDSALYLCASSPNPGGMDEQYFGPGTRLTVT.

The sample holds many counts of this clonotype. The chain is built from TRBV6-2 or TRBV6-3 and TRBJ1-2; D is perhaps TRBD1 (6 bases). The CDR3 is 10 amino acids. CDR1 MNHEY and CDR2 SVGEGT come from the germline V gene. With 6 bases removed from V and 7 bases from J, the gap between germline ends came to 6 bases. CDR3 loop: CASRQGGYTF. CDR3 sequence (DNA): TGTGCCAGCAGACAGGGTGGCTACACCTTC.

The chain is built from TRBV7-8 and TRBJ2-7; D tentatively reads TRBD1 or TRBD2 (7 bases each). The V and J ends lost 5 bases and 2 bases respectively, with 16 bases between them. The germline CDR1 and CDR2 sequences are SGHVS and FQNEAQ. The CDR3 runs 15 residues. The CDR3 spells CASSPGGGSPYEQYF. DNA of the CDR3: TGTGCCAGCAGCCCAGGGGGGGGGAGCCCCTACGAGCAGTACTTC.

The gene calls are TRBV4-3 and TRBJ2-1; 7 bases are shared with TRBD2. V lost 4 bases to trimming and J lost 2 bases; unmatched junction nucleotides: 8. CDR3 size: 16 residues. Germline CDR1 is LGHNA and CDR2 is YSLEER. CDR3 DNA sequence: TGCGCCAGCAGCCCGACGCTAGCGGCCACCTACAATGAGCAGTTCTTC. This sequence encodes CASSPTLAATYNEQFF.

A few counts support this clonotype. This chain connects TRBV6-1 to TRBJ1-1; D may be TRBD1 (5 bases). V lost 6 bases, J lost 3 bases, and 11 bases lay in between. The CDR3 runs to 13 residues. CDR1 and CDR2 (germline): MNHNS, SASEGT. CDR3 residues: CASSPDTYTEAFF. CDR3 coding DNA: TGTGCCAGCAGCCCGGACACCTACACTGAAGCTTTCTTT.

The rearrangement uses TRBV12-3 or TRBV12-4 and TRBJ2-7, with D possibly TRBD2 on 7 matching bases. This CDR3 region has 14 residues. The V and J ends lost 6 bases and 3 bases respectively, with 15 bases between them. DNA of the CDR3: TGTGCCAGCAGAGGACGGGGAGGGGGCTACGAGCAGTACTTC. Translated: CASRGRGGGYEQYF.

J is TRBJ1-1 and V is TRBV28, with 8 bases fitting TRBD1. The J segment lost 0 bases and the V segment lost 5 bases, leaving 5 bases of the junction unmatched. This CDR3 contains 15 residues. Germline-derived CDR1 and CDR2 are MDHEN and SYDVKM. CDR3 loop: CASSPWGQVNTEAFF. CDR3 in DNA: TGTGCCAGCAGTCCGTGGGGACAGGTGAACACTGAAGCTTTCTTT.

This rearrangement joins TRBV12-3 or TRBV12-4 to TRBJ2-5, with a possible D match to TRBD1 (6 bases). With 2 bases removed from V and 5 bases from J, the gap between germline ends came to 12 bases. The length of the CDR3 is 14 residues. The CDR3 protein is CASSLPGTWETQYF. DNA of the CDR3: TGTGCCAGCAGTTTACCAGGGACATGGGAGACCCAGTACTTC.

This chain joins TRBV4-2 and TRBJ2-3; D possibly matches TRBD1 or TRBD2 (6 bases each). CDR3 length: 14 residues. V was pared by 0 bases and J by 7 bases, with 11 bases between. Germline CDR1 and CDR2: LGHNA and YNFKEQ. The CDR3 nucleotides read TGTGCCAGCAGCCAAGATGGAGGGGGTTATACGCAGTATTTT. Translating it yields CASSQDGGGYTQYF.